This T cell receptor beta chain is drawn from a study of regulatory T cells in long-lasting Graves disease. Study findings and constraints: Preferential use of TRBV28, TRBJ1-2 and TRBJ2-5 was seen in persistent disease.

Time point indicated: newly diagnosed GD, antithyroid drugs for less than 3 months. PBMCs provided the RNA from which the TCR library was made. Trimming took 6 bases from V and 0 from J, leaving 14 bases between them. The CDR3 contains 15 residues. Germline V gives CDR1 MDHEN, CDR2 SYDVKM. Sequencing libraries for TCR beta were prepared with iRepertoire HTBI primers and Arm-PCR of CDR3 regions. TCRdb reprocessed the multiplex PCR reads with MiXCR, giving one entry per CDR3 protein. Here the sample spans roughly 350,000 distinct CDR3 sequences, 15% to 20% being singletons. This clonotype was observed many times. What it binds is unknown. This same sample was also taken into another study, of T cells in Graves' hyperthyroidism and ophthalmopathy.

The source material was peripheral blood mononuclear cells (PBMCs), sampled at new diagnosis, from a patient treated with antithyroid drugs. The sequence was obtained from a man aged 35 to 55 with Graves disease. The chain combines TRBV28 with TRBJ1-1; possible D gene TRBD1, 6 bases. The CDR3 loop reads CASRTGALLNTEAFF. For the CDR3, the DNA is TGTGCCAGCAGGACGGGGGCCCTACTGAACACTGAAGCTTTCTTT.